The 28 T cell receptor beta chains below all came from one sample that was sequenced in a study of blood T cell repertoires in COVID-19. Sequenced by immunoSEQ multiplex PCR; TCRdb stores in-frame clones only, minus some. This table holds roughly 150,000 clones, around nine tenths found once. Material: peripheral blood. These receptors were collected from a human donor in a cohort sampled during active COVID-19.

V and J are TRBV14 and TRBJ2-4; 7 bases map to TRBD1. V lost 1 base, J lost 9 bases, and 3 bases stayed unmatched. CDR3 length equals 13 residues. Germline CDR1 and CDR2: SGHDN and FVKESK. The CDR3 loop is CASSQARGSIQYF. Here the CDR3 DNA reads TGTGCCAGCAGCCAAGCCAGGGGGTCCATTCAGTACTTC.

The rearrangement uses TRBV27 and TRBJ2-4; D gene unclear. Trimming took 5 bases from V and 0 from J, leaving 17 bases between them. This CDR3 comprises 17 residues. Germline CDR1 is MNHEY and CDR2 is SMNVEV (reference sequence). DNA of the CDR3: TGTGCCAGCAGTCTATACTCGGTGGTTATAGCCAAAAACATTCAGTACTTC. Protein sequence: CASSLYSVVIAKNIQYF.

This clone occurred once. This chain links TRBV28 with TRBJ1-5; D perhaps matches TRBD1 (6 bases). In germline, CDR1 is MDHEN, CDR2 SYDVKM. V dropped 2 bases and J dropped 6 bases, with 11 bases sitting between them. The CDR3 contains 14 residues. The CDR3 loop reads CASSLRGGGQPQHF. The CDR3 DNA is TGTGCCAGCAGTTTACGGGGAGGGGGTCAGCCCCAGCATTTT.

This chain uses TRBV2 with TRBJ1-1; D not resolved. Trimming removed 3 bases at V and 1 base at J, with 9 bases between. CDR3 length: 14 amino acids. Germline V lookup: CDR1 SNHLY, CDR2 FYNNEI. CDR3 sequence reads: CASSELQRNTEAFF. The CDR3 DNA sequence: TGTGCCAGCAGTGAGTTACAGAGGAACACTGAAGCTTTCTTT. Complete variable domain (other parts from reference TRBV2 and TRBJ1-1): EPEVTQTPSHQVTQMGQEVILRCVPISNHLYFYWYRQILGQKVEFLVSFYNNEISEKSEIFDDQFSVERPDGSNFTLKIRSTKLEDSAMYFCASSELQRNTEAFFGQGTRLTVV.

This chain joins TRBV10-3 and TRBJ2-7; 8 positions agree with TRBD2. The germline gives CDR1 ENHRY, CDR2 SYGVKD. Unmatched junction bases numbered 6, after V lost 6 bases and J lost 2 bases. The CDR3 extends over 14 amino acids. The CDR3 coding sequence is TGTGCCATCAGGGCGGGGGGTACCACCTACGAGCAGTACTTC. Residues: CAIRAGGTTYEQYF.

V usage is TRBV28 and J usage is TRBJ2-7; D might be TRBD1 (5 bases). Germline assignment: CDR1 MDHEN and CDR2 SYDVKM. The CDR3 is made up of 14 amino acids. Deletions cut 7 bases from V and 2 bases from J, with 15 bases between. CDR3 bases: TGTGCCAGCACCCAGGGTGGCAACACCTACGAGCAGTACTTC. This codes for CASTQGGNTYEQYF.

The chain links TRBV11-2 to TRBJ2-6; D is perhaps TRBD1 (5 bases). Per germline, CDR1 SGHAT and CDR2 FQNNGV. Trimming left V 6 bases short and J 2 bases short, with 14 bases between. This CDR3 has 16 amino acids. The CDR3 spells CASRRTGAAGANVLTF. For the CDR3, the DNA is TGTGCCAGCAGACGAACAGGAGCAGCTGGGGCCAACGTCCTGACTTTC.

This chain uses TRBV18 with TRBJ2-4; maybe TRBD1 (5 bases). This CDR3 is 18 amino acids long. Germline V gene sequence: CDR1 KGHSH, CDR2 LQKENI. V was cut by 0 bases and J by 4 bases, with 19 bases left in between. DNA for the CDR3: TGTGCCAGCTCACCACCTGGCCAGGGAATGAGCTTAAAAAACATTCAGTACTTC. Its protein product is CASSPPGQGMSLKNIQYF.

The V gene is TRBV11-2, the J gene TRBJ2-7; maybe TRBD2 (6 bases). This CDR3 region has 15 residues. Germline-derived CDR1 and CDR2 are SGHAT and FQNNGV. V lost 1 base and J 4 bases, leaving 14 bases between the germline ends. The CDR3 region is CASSLGSRGGYEQYF. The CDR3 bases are TGTGCCAGCAGCTTAGGGTCGCGGGGCGGGTACGAGCAGTACTTC.

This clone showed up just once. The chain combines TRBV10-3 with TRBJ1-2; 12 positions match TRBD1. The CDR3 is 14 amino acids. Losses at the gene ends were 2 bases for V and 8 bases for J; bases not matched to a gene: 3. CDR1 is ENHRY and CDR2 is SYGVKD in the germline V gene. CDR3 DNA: TGTGCCATCAGTGAGGGGACAGGGGGCGCGGGCTACACCTTC. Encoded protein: CAISEGTGGAGYTF.

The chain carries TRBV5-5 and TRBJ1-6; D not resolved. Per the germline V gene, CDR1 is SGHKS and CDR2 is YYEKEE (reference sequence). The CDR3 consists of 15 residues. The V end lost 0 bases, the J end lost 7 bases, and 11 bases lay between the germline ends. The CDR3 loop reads CASSLVPGDNSPLHF. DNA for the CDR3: TGTGCCAGCAGCTTGGTCCCGGGAGACAATTCACCCCTCCACTTT.

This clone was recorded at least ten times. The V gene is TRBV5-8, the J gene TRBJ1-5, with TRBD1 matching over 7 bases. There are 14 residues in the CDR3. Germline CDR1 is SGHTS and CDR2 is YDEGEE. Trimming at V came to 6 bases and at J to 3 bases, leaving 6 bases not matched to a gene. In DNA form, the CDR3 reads TGTGCCAGCATCGCGACAGGGAACAATCAGCCCCAGCATTTT. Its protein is CASIATGNNQPQHF.

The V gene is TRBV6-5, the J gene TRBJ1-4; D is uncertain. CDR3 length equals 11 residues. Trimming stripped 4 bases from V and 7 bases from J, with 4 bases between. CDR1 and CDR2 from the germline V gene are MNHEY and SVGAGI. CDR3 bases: TGTGCCAGCAGTTCCCGTGAAAAACTGTTTTTT. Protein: CASSSREKLFF.

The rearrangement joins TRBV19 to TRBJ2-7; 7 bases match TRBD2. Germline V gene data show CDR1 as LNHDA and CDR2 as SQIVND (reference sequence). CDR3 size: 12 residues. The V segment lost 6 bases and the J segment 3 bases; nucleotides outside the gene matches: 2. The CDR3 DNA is TGTGCCAGTAGCCCGGGGGGCTACGAGCAGTACTTC. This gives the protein CASSPGGYEQYF.

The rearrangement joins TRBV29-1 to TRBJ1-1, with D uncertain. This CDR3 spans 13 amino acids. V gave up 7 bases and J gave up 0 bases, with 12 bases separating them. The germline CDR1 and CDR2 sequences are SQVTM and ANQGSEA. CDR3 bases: TGCAGCGCCTCAACGGCGGTGAACACTGAAGCTTTCTTT. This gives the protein CSASTAVNTEAFF.

The CDR3: CASSQERVGGNTIYF. The CDR3 DNA is TGCGCCAGCAGCCAAGAGCGCGTTGGTGGAAACACCATATATTTT. The rearrangement uses TRBV4-1 and TRBJ1-3; D uncertain. The CDR3 extends over 15 amino acids. Germline assignment: CDR1 MGHRA and CDR2 YSYEKL. V shed 0 bases and J shed 3 bases, with 9 bases lying between them.

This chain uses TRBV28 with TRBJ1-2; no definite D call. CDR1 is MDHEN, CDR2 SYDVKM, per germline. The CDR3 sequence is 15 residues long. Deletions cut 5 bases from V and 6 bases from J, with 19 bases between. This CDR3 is CASSPPWAGENGYTF. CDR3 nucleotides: TGTGCCAGCAGTCCACCCTGGGCCGGCGAAAATGGCTACACCTTC.

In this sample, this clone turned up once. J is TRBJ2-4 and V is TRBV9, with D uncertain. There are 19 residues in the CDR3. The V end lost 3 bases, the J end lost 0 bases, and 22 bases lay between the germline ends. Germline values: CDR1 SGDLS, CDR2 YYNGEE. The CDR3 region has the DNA TGTGCCAGCAGCGCCCAGCTTAGGCCGGGTCAAATAGCCAAAAACATTCAGTACTTC. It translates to CASSAQLRPGQIAKNIQYF.

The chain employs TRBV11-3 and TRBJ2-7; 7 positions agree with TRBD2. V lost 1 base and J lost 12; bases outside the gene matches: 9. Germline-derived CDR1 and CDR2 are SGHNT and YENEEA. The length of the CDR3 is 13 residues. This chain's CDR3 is CASSLVDRTRRYF. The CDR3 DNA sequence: TGTGCCAGCAGCTTAGTTGATCGGACTAGGAGGTACTTC. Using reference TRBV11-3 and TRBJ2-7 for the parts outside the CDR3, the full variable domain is EAGVVQSPRYKIIEKKQPVAFWCNPISGHNTLYWYLQNLGQGPELLIRYENEEAVDDSQLPKDRFSAERLKGVDSTLKIQPAELGDSAVYLCASSLVDRTRRYFGPGTRLTVT.

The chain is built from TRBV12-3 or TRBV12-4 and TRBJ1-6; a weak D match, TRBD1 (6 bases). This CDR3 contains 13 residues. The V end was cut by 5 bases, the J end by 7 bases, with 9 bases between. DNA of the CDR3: TGTGCCAGCAGTAGACAGGAGAATTCACCCCTCCACTTT. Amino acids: CASSRQENSPLHF.

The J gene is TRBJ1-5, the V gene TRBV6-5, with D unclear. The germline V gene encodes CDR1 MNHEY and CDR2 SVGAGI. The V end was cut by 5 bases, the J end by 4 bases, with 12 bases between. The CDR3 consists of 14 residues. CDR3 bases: TGTGCCAGCAGTATTTCGGGAAATAATCAGCCCCAGCATTTT. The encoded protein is CASSISGNNQPQHF.

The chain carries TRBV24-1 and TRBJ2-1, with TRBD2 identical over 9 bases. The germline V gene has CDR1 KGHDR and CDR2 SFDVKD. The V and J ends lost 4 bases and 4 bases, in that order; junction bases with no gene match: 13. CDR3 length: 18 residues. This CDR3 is CATSEYLSPSGVYNEQFF. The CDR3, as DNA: TGTGCCACCAGTGAGTATCTCTCCCCTAGCGGGGTTTACAATGAGCAGTTCTTC.

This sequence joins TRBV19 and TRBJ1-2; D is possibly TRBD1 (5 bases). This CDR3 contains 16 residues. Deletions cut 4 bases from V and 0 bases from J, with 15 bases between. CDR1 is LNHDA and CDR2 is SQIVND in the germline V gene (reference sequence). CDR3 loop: CASSTSGGAANYGYTF. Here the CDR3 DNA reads TGTGCCAGTAGTACCTCGGGCGGGGCGGCTAACTATGGCTACACCTTC. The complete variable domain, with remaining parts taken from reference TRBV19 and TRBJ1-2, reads DGGITQSPKYLFRKEGQNVTLSCEQNLNHDAMYWYRQDPGQGLRLIYYSQIVNDFQKGDIAEGYSVSREKKESFPLTVTSAQKNPTAFYLCASSTSGGAANYGYTFGSGTRLTVV.

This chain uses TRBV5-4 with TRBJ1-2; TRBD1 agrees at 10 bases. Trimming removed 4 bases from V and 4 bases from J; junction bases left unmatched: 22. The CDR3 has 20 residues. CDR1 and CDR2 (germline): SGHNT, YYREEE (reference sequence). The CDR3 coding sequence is TGTGCCAGCAGCCCAGATAGGAGAACCGGGACAGGGGTCCGCCTCTATGGCTACACCTTC. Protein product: CASSPDRRTGTGVRLYGYTF. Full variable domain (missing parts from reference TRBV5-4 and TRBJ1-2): ETGVTQSPTHLIKTRGQQVTLRCSSQSGHNTVSWYQQALGQGPQFIFQYYREEENGRGNFPPRFSGLQFPNYSSELNVNALELDDSALYLCASSPDRRTGTGVRLYGYTFGSGTRLTVV.

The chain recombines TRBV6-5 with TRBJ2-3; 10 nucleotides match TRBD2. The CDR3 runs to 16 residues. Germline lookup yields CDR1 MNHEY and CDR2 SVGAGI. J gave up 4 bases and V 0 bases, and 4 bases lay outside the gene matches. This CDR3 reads CASSYSAGGLADTQYF. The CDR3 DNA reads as TGTGCCAGCAGTTACTCAGCGGGGGGGCTCGCAGATACGCAGTATTTT.

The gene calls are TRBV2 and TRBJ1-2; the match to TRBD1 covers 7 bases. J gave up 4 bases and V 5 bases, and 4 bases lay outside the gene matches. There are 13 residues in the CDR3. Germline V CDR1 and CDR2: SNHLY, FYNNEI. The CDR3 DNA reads TGTGCCAGCAGTCCCAGGGGGTCCTATGGCTACACCTTC. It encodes CASSPRGSYGYTF.

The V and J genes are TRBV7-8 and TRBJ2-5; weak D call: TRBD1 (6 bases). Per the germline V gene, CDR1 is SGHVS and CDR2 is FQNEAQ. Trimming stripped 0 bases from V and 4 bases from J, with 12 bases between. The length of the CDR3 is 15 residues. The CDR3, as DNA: TGTGCCAGCAGCTTAGCCACAGGGTTTCGAGAGACCCAGTACTTC. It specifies CASSLATGFRETQYF.

CDR3 loop: CSATNTEAFF. The CDR3 DNA sequence: TGCAGTGCGACAAACACTGAAGCTTTCTTT. The chain links TRBV20-1 to TRBJ1-1, with unresolved D. The V end was cut by 6 bases, the J end by 2 bases, with 4 bases between. The V gene's germline CDR1 is DFQATT and CDR2 SNEGSKA (reference sequence). The CDR3 spans 10 residues.